Listed here is a single T cell receptor beta chain. The data stem from a study of blood T cell repertoires in COVID-19. Study information: COVID-19 samples from acute and convalescent phases originated in the United States, Italy and Spain. Sample material is recorded as cDNA or gDNA derived from T cells, B-cell-depleted T cells, or PBMCs.

Per the authors' pipeline: From reference gene primer amplification, estimates of nucleated cell counts were derived. This table comes from immunoSEQ multiplex PCR, and its TCRdb copy is limited to in-frame clones, with some not included. The V and J calls and clone size were taken over from that table, and D and trimming were inferred from the DNA. The sample shows about 370,000 clones, around 90% of them seen only once. J was trimmed by 4 bases and V by 5 bases; bases with no gene match: 16. Looked up from germline, CDR1 is SEHNR and CDR2 is FQNEAQ (reference sequence). The CDR3 runs to 18 residues.

The genes are TRBV7-9 and TRBJ1-2; 10 positions match TRBD1. The sequence was obtained from a woman in her 30s with COVID-19, enrolled during active disease. Sequenced material: peripheral blood. CDR3: CASSQSRDRGPHIYGYTF. In DNA form, the CDR3 reads TGTGCCAGCAGCCAGTCCCGGGACAGGGGTCCTCATATCTATGGCTACACCTTC.